This T cell receptor beta chain stems from a study of T cell responses to AZD1222 COVID-19 vaccine. The CDR3 runs to 15 residues. The V gene's germline CDR1 is SGHRS and CDR2 YFSETQ. V was shortened by 1 base and J by 3 bases, with 13 bases between the two germline ends. Assay: immunoSEQ multiplex PCR; the TCRdb copy retains only in-frame clones and omits some. The sample contains about 150,000 clones, around 91% of which appear only once. This rearrangement joins TRBV5-1 to TRBJ1-1; D may be TRBD1 (6 bases). This clonotype originated in an adult in good health. The source was peripheral blood, collected on day 0 of AZD1222 vaccination. The CDR3 protein is CASSLTGKRDTEAFF. The CDR3 DNA reads as TGCGCCAGCAGCTTGACAGGGAAAAGGGACACTGAAGCTTTCTTT.